One and the same sample provided the 3 T cell receptor beta chains below, sequenced in a study of T cell responses to AZD1222 COVID-19 vaccine. TCRdb keeps only in-frame clones here, not all; method: immunoSEQ multiplex PCR. The table has approximately 83,000 clones, 75% to 95% seen once. Here the sequenced sample was peripheral blood, taken on day 0 of MenACWY control vaccination. The receptors stem from an adult in good health.

The V call is TRBV4-2, the J call TRBJ1-3, with D possibly TRBD1 on 6 matching bases. The germline CDR1 and CDR2 sequences are LGHNA and YNFKEQ. Trimming pared 0 bases from V and 8 bases from J, leaving 11 bases between. The CDR3 consists of 14 residues. The CDR3 DNA reads TGTGCCAGCAGCCAAGAGCGAGGGGGGTACACCATATATTTT. Amino acids: CASSQERGGYTIYF.

The chain uses TRBV7-3 and TRBJ2-5; D may be TRBD1 (5 bases). CDR1 and CDR2 from the germline V gene are SGHTA and FQGTGA. The CDR3 is made up of 12 amino acids. V shed 3 bases and J shed 4 bases, with 6 bases lying between them. The CDR3 sequence is CASSFQGETQYF. DNA of the CDR3: TGTGCCAGCAGCTTCCAGGGAGAGACCCAGTACTTC.

This clone occurred once. This chain connects TRBV18 to TRBJ1-1; TRBD1 matches 9 bases. CDR1 is KGHSH, CDR2 LQKENI, per germline. V dropped 7 bases and J dropped 9; count of bases not matched to a gene: 9. This CDR3 has 13 amino acids. The CDR3, as DNA: TGTGCCAGCTTACGGGACAGGGTATCCCAAGCTTTCTTT. This gives the protein CASLRDRVSQAFF.